This T cell receptor (beta chain) is from a study of blood T cells in healthy people across ages. Study results and caveats: Samples with more naive T cells showed higher observed beta diversity.

Using a J-beta primer mix together with a sample-barcoded 5' primer, a second PCR was run for roughly 6 to 11 cycles. Carrying 12 random nucleotides, a template-switch adaptor labeled each individual cDNA molecule. TCRdb analysed the 5' RACE reads with MiXCR anew, one entry per CDR3 protein. Among 1.5 million to 2 million distinct CDR3 sequences listed, around 50% were seen once. About this clonotype: Its specificity is unknown.

Peripheral blood from each donor was collected in a volume of approximately 9.5 milliliters. The sequence came from a woman between 40 and 55 years old in good health. The sequencing sample was made of blood.

CDR3 protein: CASGTGAINEQFF. The CDR3 DNA reads TGTGCCTCTGGGACAGGGGCGATCAATGAGCAGTTCTTC. The V gene is TRBV19, the J gene TRBJ2-1, with 10 bases fitting TRBD1. The V segment lost 11 bases and the J segment 6 bases; nucleotides outside the gene matches: 7. This CDR3 contains 13 residues. CDR1 and CDR2 (germline): LNHDA, SQIVND (reference sequence).